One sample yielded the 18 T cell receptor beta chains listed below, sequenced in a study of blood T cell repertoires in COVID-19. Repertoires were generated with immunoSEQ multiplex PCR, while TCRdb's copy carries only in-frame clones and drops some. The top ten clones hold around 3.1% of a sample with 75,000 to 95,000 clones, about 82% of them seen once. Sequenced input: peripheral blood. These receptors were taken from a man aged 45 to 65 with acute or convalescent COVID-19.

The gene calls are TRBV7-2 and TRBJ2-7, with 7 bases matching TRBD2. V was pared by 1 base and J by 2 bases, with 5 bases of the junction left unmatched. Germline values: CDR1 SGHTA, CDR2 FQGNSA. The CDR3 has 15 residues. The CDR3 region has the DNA TGTGCCAGCAGCTTAGTGGCTAGCGGAACCTACGAGCAGTACTTC. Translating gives CASSLVASGTYEQYF.

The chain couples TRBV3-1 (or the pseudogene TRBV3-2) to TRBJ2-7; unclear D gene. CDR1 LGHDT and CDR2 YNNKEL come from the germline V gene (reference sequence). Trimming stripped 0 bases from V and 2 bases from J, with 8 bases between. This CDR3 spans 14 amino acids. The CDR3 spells CASSQEGSTYEQYF. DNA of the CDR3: TGTGCCAGCAGCCAAGAGGGCAGCACCTACGAGCAGTACTTC.

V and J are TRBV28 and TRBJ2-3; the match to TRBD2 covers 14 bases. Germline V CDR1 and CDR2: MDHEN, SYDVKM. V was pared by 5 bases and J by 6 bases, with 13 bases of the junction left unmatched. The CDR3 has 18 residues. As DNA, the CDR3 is TGTGCCAGCAGTCCTGCCGGGACTAGCGGGAGAGTTGGGGATACGCAGTATTTT. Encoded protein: CASSPAGTSGRVGDTQYF.

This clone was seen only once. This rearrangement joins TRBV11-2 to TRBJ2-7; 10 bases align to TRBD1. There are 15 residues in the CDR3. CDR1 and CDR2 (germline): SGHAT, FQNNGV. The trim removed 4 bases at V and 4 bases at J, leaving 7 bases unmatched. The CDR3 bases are TGTGCCAGCAGCTCAGAGGGACAGGGGCTGTACGAGCAGTACTTC. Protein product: CASSSEGQGLYEQYF.

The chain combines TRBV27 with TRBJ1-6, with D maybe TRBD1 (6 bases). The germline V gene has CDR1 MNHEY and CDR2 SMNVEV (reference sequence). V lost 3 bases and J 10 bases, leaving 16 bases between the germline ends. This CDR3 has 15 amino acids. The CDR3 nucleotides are TGTGCCAGCAGTTTTTGGCAGGGGATAAACTCACCCCTCCACTTT. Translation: CASSFWQGINSPLHF.

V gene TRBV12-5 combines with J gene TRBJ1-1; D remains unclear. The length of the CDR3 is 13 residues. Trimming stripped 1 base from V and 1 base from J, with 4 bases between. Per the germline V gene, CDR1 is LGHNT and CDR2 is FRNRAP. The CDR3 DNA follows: TGTGCTAGTGGTTTGGGGAGGAACACTGAAGCTTTCTTT. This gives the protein CASGLGRNTEAFF. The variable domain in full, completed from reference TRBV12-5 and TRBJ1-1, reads DARVTQTPRHKVTEMGQEVTMRCQPILGHNTVFWYRQTMMQGLELLAYFRNRAPLDDSGMPKDRFSAEMPDATLATLKIQPSEPRDSAVYFCASGLGRNTEAFFGQGTRLTVV.

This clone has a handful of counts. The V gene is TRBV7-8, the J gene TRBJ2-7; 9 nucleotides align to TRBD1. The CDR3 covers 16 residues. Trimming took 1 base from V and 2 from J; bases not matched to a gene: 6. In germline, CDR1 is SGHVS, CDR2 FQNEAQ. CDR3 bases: TGTGCCAGCAGCTTAGGGGGGACAGGGAGCACCTACGAGCAGTACTTC. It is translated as CASSLGGTGSTYEQYF. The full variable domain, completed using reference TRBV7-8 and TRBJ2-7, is GAGVSQSPRYKVAKRGQDVALRCDPISGHVSLFWYQQALGQGPEFLTYFQNEAQLDKSGLPSDRFFAERPEGSVSTLKIQRTQQEDSAVYLCASSLGGTGSTYEQYFGPGTRLTVT.

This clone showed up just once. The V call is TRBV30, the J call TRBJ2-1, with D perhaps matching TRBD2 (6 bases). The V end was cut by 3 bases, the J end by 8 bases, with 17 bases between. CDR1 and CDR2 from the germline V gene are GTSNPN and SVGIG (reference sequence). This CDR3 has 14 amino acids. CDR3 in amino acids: CAWRAAGGTHEQFF. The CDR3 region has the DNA TGTGCCTGGAGGGCAGCCGGAGGGACCCATGAGCAGTTCTTC.

The CDR3, as DNA: TGTGCCAGCAGCCCCCGGGACAGGGGGGAGGTAGATGGCTACACCTTC. Translated: CASSPRDRGEVDGYTF. This sequence joins TRBV3-1 (or the pseudogene TRBV3-2) and TRBJ1-2, with 11 bases aligning to TRBD1. CDR1 is LGHDT, CDR2 YNNKEL, per germline (reference sequence). CDR3 length: 16 amino acids. With V trimmed by 4 bases and J by 6 bases, 10 bases remained unmatched.

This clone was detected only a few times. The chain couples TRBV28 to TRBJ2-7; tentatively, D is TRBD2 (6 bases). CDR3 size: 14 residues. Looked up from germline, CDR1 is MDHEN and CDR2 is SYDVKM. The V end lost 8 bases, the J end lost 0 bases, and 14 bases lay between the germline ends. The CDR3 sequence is CASGTEGSSYEQYF. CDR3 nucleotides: TGTGCCAGCGGGACTGAGGGTAGCTCCTACGAGCAGTACTTC.

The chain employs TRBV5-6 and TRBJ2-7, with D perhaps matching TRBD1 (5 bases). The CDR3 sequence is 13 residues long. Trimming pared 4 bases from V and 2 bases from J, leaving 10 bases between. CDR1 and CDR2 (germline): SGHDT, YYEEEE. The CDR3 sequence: CASSLRQTYEQYF. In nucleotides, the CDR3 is TGTGCCAGCAGCCTTCGACAGACCTACGAGCAGTACTTC.

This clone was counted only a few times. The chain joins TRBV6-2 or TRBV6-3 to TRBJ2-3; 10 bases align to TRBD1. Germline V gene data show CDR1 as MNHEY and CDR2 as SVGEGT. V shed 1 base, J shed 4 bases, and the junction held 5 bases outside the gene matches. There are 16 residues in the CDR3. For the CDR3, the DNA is TGTGCCAGCAGTTACTTCCGGGACAGGGGATCAGATACGCAGTATTTT. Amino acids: CASSYFRDRGSDTQYF.

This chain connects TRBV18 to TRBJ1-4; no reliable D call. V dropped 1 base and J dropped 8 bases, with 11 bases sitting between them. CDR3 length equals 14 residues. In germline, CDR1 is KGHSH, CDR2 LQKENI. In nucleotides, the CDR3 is TGTGCCAGCTCACCACAGGCAAGCGGGGAAAAACTGTTTTTT. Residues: CASSPQASGEKLFF. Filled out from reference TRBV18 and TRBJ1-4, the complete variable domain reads NAGVMQNPRHLVRRRGQEARLRCSPMKGHSHVYWYRQLPEEGLKFMVYLQKENIIDESGMPKERFSAEFPKEGPSILRIQQVVRGDSAAYFCASSPQASGEKLFFGSGTQLSVL.

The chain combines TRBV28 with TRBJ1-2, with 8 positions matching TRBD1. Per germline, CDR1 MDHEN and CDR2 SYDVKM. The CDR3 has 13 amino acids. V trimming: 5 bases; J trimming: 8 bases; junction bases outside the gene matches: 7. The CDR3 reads CASSQGALRGYTF. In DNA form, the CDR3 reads TGTGCCAGCAGTCAGGGGGCCCTAAGGGGCTACACCTTC.

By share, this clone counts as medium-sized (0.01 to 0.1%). The CDR3 DNA reads as TGTGCCAGCAGCTTGGCCGCTGTTCCGTCGGGGCAGTACTTC. This codes for CASSLAAVPSGQYF. The rearrangement links TRBV5-6 to TRBJ2-7; no reliable D call. This CDR3 region has 14 residues. Trimming stripped 0 bases from V and 9 bases from J, with 16 bases between. CDR1 and CDR2 (germline): SGHDT, YYEEEE.

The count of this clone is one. As DNA, the CDR3 is TGTGCCAGCAGCCACACTAGCGGGAGGGGGGCCGGGGAGCTGTTTTTT. Protein sequence: CASSHTSGRGAGELFF. The rearrangement links TRBV28 to TRBJ2-2, with 13 bases that match TRBD2. Germline CDR1 MDHEN, CDR2 SYDVKM. There are 16 residues in the CDR3. Germline trimming cut 6 bases from V and 6 bases from J; bases unmatched to any gene: 7.

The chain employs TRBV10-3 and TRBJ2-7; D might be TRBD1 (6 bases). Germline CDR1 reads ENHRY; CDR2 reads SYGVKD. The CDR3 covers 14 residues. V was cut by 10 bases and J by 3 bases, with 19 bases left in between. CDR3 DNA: TGTGCCACCGAGGTGAGGGGGAGCATCTACGAGCAGTACTTC. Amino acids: CATEVRGSIYEQYF.

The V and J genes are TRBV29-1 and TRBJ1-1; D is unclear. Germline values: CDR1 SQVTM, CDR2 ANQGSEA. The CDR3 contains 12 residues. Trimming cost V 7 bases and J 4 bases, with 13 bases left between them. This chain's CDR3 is CSAARGGTEAFF. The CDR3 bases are TGCAGCGCGGCCCGGGGAGGCACTGAAGCTTTCTTT.